Below, 30 T cell receptor beta chains from the same sample are listed, as sequenced in a study of blood T cell repertoires in COVID-19. The protocol was immunoSEQ multiplex PCR, while the TCRdb copy is restricted to in-frame clones and leaves out a portion. The profile covers about 170,000 clones, with around 83% appearing a single time and over 12% taken by the ten largest. Sequences were obtained from PBMCs or T cells enriched from blood (not recorded which). The receptors derive from a man in his fifties who had recovered from COVID-19.

The genes are TRBV19 and TRBJ1-5; D unclear. Germline CDR1 is LNHDA and CDR2 is SQIVND (reference sequence). V shed 4 bases and J shed 4 bases, with 17 bases lying between them. The CDR3 is made up of 16 amino acids. The CDR3 loop reads CASSTRGREGNQPQHF. The DNA for the CDR3 is TGTGCCAGTAGTACCCGAGGTCGGGAGGGAAATCAGCCCCAGCATTTT.

The chain is built from TRBV24-1 and TRBJ1-2, with D perhaps matching TRBD1 (6 bases). The V gene's germline CDR1 is KGHDR and CDR2 SFDVKD. This CDR3 has 15 amino acids. V lost 2 bases to trimming and J lost 5 bases, with 14 bases between them. DNA for the CDR3: TGTGCCACCAGTGATTCAGGGGTCATGGGATATGGCTACACCTTC. Amino acid sequence: CATSDSGVMGYGYTF.

V gene TRBV9 combines with J gene TRBJ2-3; 8 positions match TRBD2. The CDR3 sequence is 15 residues long. Germline trimming cut 4 bases from V and 0 bases from J; bases unmatched to any gene: 4. The germline gives CDR1 SGDLS, CDR2 YYNGEE. CDR3 DNA: TGTGCCAGCAGCATGCGGGGGGATAGCACAGATACGCAGTATTTT. This codes for CASSMRGDSTDTQYF.

This sequence joins TRBV4-2 and TRBJ2-7, with a weak D call TRBD1 (6 bases). This CDR3 has 15 amino acids. Germline values: CDR1 LGHNA, CDR2 YNFKEQ. Between the trimmed V and J ends, which lost 5 bases and 3 bases, there was a span of 17 bases. CDR3 sequence (DNA): TGTGCCAGCAGCGATTATTCCGGGACAAACTACGAGCAGTACTTC. Its translation is CASSDYSGTNYEQYF.

This clone was found a few times. The chain couples TRBV7-8 to TRBJ1-2; D ambiguous. V was pared by 1 base and J by 8 bases, with 14 bases between. This CDR3 has 14 residues. Germline loops: CDR1 SGHVS, CDR2 FQNEAQ. CDR3: CASSLVRPGEGYTF. The CDR3 DNA reads TGTGCCAGCAGCTTAGTGAGGCCCGGAGAGGGCTACACCTTC.

This chain uses TRBV10-1 with TRBJ2-7, with TRBD1 matching 7 bases. Unmatched junction bases numbered 4, after V lost 2 bases and J lost 3 bases. This CDR3 is 14 amino acids long. Germline V lookup: CDR1 WNHNN, CDR2 SYGVQD (reference sequence). The CDR3 loop is CASSETGALYEQYF. In DNA, the CDR3 is TGCGCCAGCAGTGAGACAGGGGCTCTCTACGAGCAGTACTTC.

This sequence joins TRBV6-5 and TRBJ2-3; 13 bases align to TRBD2. The ends lost 5 bases at V and 6 bases at J; junction bases unmatched: 5. This CDR3 region has 15 residues. CDR1 and CDR2 (germline): MNHEY, SVGAGI. The CDR3 reads CASSTSGGALDTQYF. The CDR3 nucleotides are TGTGCCAGCAGTACTAGCGGGGGGGCCTTGGATACGCAGTATTTT.

The rearrangement uses TRBV4-1 and TRBJ1-2; 8 bases are shared with TRBD1. CDR1 and CDR2 from the germline V gene are MGHRA and YSYEKL. The CDR3 length is 16 residues. The junction had 6 bases not matched to a gene; V was cut back by 3 bases and J by 0 bases. CDR3 region: CASSHLQGGANYGYTF. The CDR3, as DNA: TGCGCCAGCAGCCACTTACAGGGGGGAGCTAACTATGGCTACACCTTC.

The CDR3 coding sequence is TGTGCCAGCACCCCAGGACAGGGGAAGGAGACCCAGTACTTC. As protein: CASTPGQGKETQYF. The chain recombines TRBV28 with TRBJ2-5; 9 bases map to TRBD1. In germline, CDR1 is MDHEN, CDR2 SYDVKM. CDR3 length equals 14 residues. The V gene end was trimmed by 7 bases and the J gene end by 5 bases; junction bases not matched to a gene: 8.

This clone was observed once. J is TRBJ2-3 and V is TRBV19, with 13 bases fitting TRBD2. The germline V gene has CDR1 LNHDA and CDR2 SQIVND (reference sequence). The CDR3 is 16 amino acids. The V gene end was trimmed by 5 bases and the J gene end by 2 bases; junction bases not matched to a gene: 4. CDR3 nucleotides: TGTGCCAGTAGTGCAACTAGCGGGGGGGACACAGATACGCAGTATTTT. This translates into CASSATSGGDTDTQYF. The entire variable domain, with the rest obtained from reference TRBV19 and TRBJ2-3, is as follows: DGGITQSPKYLFRKEGQNVTLSCEQNLNHDAMYWYRQDPGQGLRLIYYSQIVNDFQKGDIAEGYSVSREKKESFPLTVTSAQKNPTAFYLCASSATSGGDTDTQYFGPGTRLTVL.

The chain employs TRBV28 and TRBJ1-2, with D uncertain. V lost 6 bases to trimming and J lost 5 bases, with 16 bases between them. CDR1 and CDR2 from the germline V gene are MDHEN and SYDVKM. This CDR3 is 14 amino acids long. CDR3 loop: CASSTTWPKYGYTF. Written as DNA, the CDR3 is TGTGCCAGCAGCACTACGTGGCCAAAGTATGGCTACACCTTC.

This clone turned up a few times. J is TRBJ1-3 and V is TRBV10-3; the D gene is possibly TRBD1 (5 bases). The CDR3 extends over 15 amino acids. V shed 10 bases and J shed 0 bases, with 16 bases lying between them. Germline V gene data show CDR1 as ENHRY and CDR2 as SYGVKD. The CDR3 region is CATVREQGSGNTIYF. The CDR3 region has the DNA TGTGCCACCGTGCGAGAGCAGGGCTCTGGAAACACCATATATTTT.

This chain links TRBV2 with TRBJ1-5; 7 nucleotides align to TRBD1. The CDR3 spans 17 residues. V was clipped by 6 bases and J by 4 bases; unmatched bases: 15. The V gene's germline CDR1 is SNHLY and CDR2 FYNNEI. CDR3 loop: CASSEDRSRNYNQPQHF. The CDR3 DNA sequence: TGTGCCAGCAGCGAGGACAGGTCCAGAAATTATAATCAGCCCCAGCATTTT.

This clone turned up a few times. The V call is TRBV3-1 (or the pseudogene TRBV3-2), the J call TRBJ1-1; D may be TRBD1 (5 bases). The ends were cut back, 8 bases at V and 6 bases at J, with 16 bases in the middle. The CDR3 totals 13 residues. Germline CDR1 LGHDT, CDR2 YNNKEL (reference sequence). This CDR3 reads CASCVGPGAEAFF. DNA for the CDR3: TGTGCCAGCTGCGTAGGACCGGGGGCTGAAGCTTTCTTT.

The chain joins TRBV13 to TRBJ2-5; 9 bases fit TRBD1. The CDR3 is made up of 14 amino acids. The ends lost 5 bases at V and 2 bases at J; junction bases unmatched: 3. Germline V lookup: CDR1 PRHDT, CDR2 FYEKMQ (reference sequence). The CDR3 nucleotides are TGTGCCAGCAGCGTGGGACAGGGACAAGAGACCCAGTACTTC. Residues: CASSVGQGQETQYF.

V usage is TRBV5-1 and J usage is TRBJ1-4; TRBD1 aligns across 8 bases. Germline loops: CDR1 SGHRS, CDR2 YFSETQ. V trimming: 1 base; J trimming: 8 bases; junction bases outside the gene matches: 10. CDR3 length equals 16 residues. CDR3 DNA sequence: TGCGCCAGCAGCTTGCCAAAAGGACAGGGACACGAAAAACTGTTTTTT. This encodes CASSLPKGQGHEKLFF.

The V call is TRBV3-1 (or the pseudogene TRBV3-2), the J call TRBJ1-1; D is ambiguous. The V end lost 0 bases, the J end lost 0 bases, and 11 bases lay between the germline ends. The CDR3 has 16 residues. The germline gives CDR1 LGHDT, CDR2 YNNKEL (reference sequence). The CDR3 coding sequence is TGTGCCAGCAGCCAAGAAAGGCGGAGCATGAACACTGAAGCTTTCTTT. Encoded protein: CASSQERRSMNTEAFF.

V and J are TRBV19 and TRBJ2-1, with a weak D call TRBD2 (6 bases). With 1 base removed from V and 7 bases from J, the gap between germline ends came to 8 bases. The CDR3 has 13 residues. Per the germline V gene, CDR1 is LNHDA and CDR2 is SQIVND (reference sequence). The CDR3, as DNA: TGTGCCAGTAGTATAGGTGGGGGGAATGAGCAGTTCTTC. Protein sequence: CASSIGGGNEQFF.

The chain uses TRBV27 and TRBJ2-2; 12 bases agree with TRBD2. Trimming cost V 8 bases and J 0 bases; bases outside gene matches: 10. Germline CDR1 reads MNHEY; CDR2 reads SMNVEV (reference sequence). The CDR3 is made up of 18 amino acids. The CDR3 nucleotides read TGTGCCAGCGTAAGACTGACTAGCGGGGGTTCGAACACCGGGGAGCTGTTTTTT. Protein product: CASVRLTSGGSNTGELFF.

The V and J genes are TRBV4-2 and TRBJ1-5; no clear D. This CDR3 contains 13 residues. V was shortened by 4 bases and J by 2 bases, with 6 bases between the two germline ends. Per germline, CDR1 LGHNA and CDR2 YNFKEQ. CDR3 sequence reads: CASSLQRNQPQHF. The CDR3 bases are TGTGCCAGCAGCCTACAGCGCAATCAGCCCCAGCATTTT.

This chain connects TRBV5-6 to TRBJ1-1, with D perhaps TRBD1 (6 bases). The germline gives CDR1 SGHDT, CDR2 YYEEEE. CDR3 length: 13 amino acids. V lost 5 bases, J lost 7 bases, and 15 bases lay in between. Here the CDR3 DNA reads TGTGCCAGCAGGCAAACAGGGATCCGTGAAGCTTTCTTT. Encoded protein: CASRQTGIREAFF.

The chain uses TRBV5-1 and TRBJ1-2, with 9 bases identical to TRBD1. The CDR3 covers 12 residues. V lost 3 bases to trimming and J lost 8 bases; unmatched junction nucleotides: 2. Germline loops: CDR1 SGHRS, CDR2 YFSETQ. The CDR3 DNA reads as TGCGCCAGCAGCTGGACAGGGGAAGGCTACACCTTC. Translated, it gives CASSWTGEGYTF.

The chain carries TRBV5-1 and TRBJ2-5; a weak D match, TRBD2 (5 bases). The CDR3 is made up of 13 amino acids. Germline V gene lookup returns CDR1 SGHRS and CDR2 YFSETQ. V was shortened by 1 base and J by 4 bases, with 8 bases between the two germline ends. The chain's CDR3 is CASSLIASETQYF. CDR3 nucleotides: TGCGCCAGCAGCTTGATAGCGTCAGAGACCCAGTACTTC.

The DNA for the CDR3 is TGTGCCAGCAGCCCGGGGCCACTTGGGTATAGCGGGGGGAGAGACACCGGGGAGCTGTTTTTT. The encoded protein is CASSPGPLGYSGGRDTGELFF. This chain uses TRBV9 with TRBJ2-2, with 10 bases aligning to TRBD2. CDR3 length: 21 amino acids. V lost 4 bases to trimming and J lost 3 bases; unmatched junction nucleotides: 21. Germline CDR1 is SGDLS and CDR2 is YYNGEE.

V gene TRBV11-2 combines with J gene TRBJ2-5, with a weak D call TRBD2 (5 bases). Germline V gives CDR1 SGHAT, CDR2 FQNNGV. The CDR3 consists of 15 residues. V lost 5 bases, J lost 2 bases, and 15 bases lay in between. The CDR3 coding sequence is TGTGCCAGCAGCGCCCCTGGGAGAGGACAAGAGACCCAGTACTTC. This encodes CASSAPGRGQETQYF.

In nucleotides, the CDR3 is TGTGCCAGCAGTTACCCGGCAGGGGGCTTGGACGAGCAGTACTTC. It translates to CASSYPAGGLDEQYF. The chain links TRBV6-5 to TRBJ2-7, with 8 bases matching TRBD1. Germline V gives CDR1 MNHEY, CDR2 SVGAGI. This CDR3 has 15 amino acids. The ends lost 2 bases at V and 5 bases at J; junction bases unmatched: 8.

The rearrangement joins TRBV6-5 to TRBJ1-2; 7 bases are a match to TRBD1. The CDR3 contains 13 residues. Trimming took 6 bases from V and 2 from J; bases not matched to a gene: 3. Looked up from germline, CDR1 is MNHEY and CDR2 is SVGAGI. CDR3 amino acids: CASSLQGNYGYTF. The CDR3 region has the DNA TGTGCCAGCAGCCTACAGGGGAACTATGGCTACACCTTC.

The chain has TRBV3-1 (or the pseudogene TRBV3-2) and TRBJ1-6; 8 bases are a match to TRBD1. The CDR3 runs to 14 residues. V trimming: 4 bases; J trimming: 7 bases; junction bases outside the gene matches: 3. In germline, CDR1 is LGHDT, CDR2 YNNKEL (reference sequence). The CDR3 loop is CASSRTGRNSPLHF. DNA for the CDR3: TGTGCCAGCAGCCGGACAGGGCGCAATTCACCCCTCCACTTT.

CDR3 sequence (DNA): TGTGCCAGCAGTGGGCCAGGGCATCAGCCCCAGCATTTT. Protein: CASSGPGHQPQHF. The rearrangement joins TRBV6-4 to TRBJ1-5, with D perhaps TRBD1 (5 bases). Germline CDR1 reads MRHNA; CDR2 reads SNTAGT. The CDR3 is 13 amino acids. V lost 4 bases to trimming and J lost 5 bases, with 9 bases between them.

The J gene is TRBJ1-1, the V gene TRBV6-2 or TRBV6-3; TRBD1 matches 8 bases. CDR1 and CDR2 (germline): MNHEY, SVGEGT. Losses at the gene ends were 5 bases for V and 3 bases for J; bases not matched to a gene: 2. This CDR3 has 13 residues. The CDR3 nucleotides read TGTGCCAGCAGTAGACAGGGGCACACTGAAGCTTTCTTT. As protein: CASSRQGHTEAFF.